This T cell receptor (beta chain) was recorded in a study of spatial heterogeneity in lung cancer (dated by TCRdb to between 2018 and 2021). Broadly, across the study: Donors were some 70 patients with early-stage, untreated non-small cell lung cancer from the lung TRACERx cohort. Follow-up PBMC samples were sequenced whenever available, and the median time to follow-up was around two years after resection. Beta-chain transcripts were consistently detected in greater numbers than alpha-chain transcripts, which likely reflects a higher abundance of beta-chain transcripts. In the raw uncorrected reads, each unique combination of TCR and UMI appeared on average more than ten times. In non-small cell lung cancer, the study made a quantitative comparison of TCR alpha and beta repertoires among multiple tumor regions, matched nontumor lung and blood. TCR repertoire features were related to nonsynonymous mutation counts determined by whole-exome sequencing of tumor tissue. Both alpha and beta chains were TCR-sequenced in 200 to 250 tumor regions, roughly 70 matched nontumor lung samples and around 50 PBMC samples obtained at surgery.

Paper-wide results and their limitations: Only approximately 13 patients were included in the comparisons of baseline and follow-up blood repertoires. Additional single-cell paired TCR alpha and beta sequencing was considered necessary to confirm, at a functional level, the hypothesis that regional TCRs recognize regional mutations. Ubiquitous expanded tumor TCRs were found in blood more often at tumor resection than at routine follow-up.

The library was prepared using 5' RACE. Sequencing was performed on a NextSeq 500. In the TCR library protocol, a unique molecular identifier was attached to each TCR cDNA molecule so that PCR and sequencing errors could be corrected. On the study's bioinformatics: TCR identification, UMI-based error correction and CDR3 extraction were all carried out with Decombinator tools. TCRs above a frequency of 2 per 1,000, corresponding to the top 1% of the tumor frequency distribution, were defined as expanded. Renyi diversity was calculated using the R vegan package after each repertoire was subsampled 100 times to 5,000 TCRs. CDR3 similarity networks were constructed using string-kernel similarity of amino acid triplets, with links drawn between CDR3s whose pairwise similarity was above 0.82. Clones were called with MiXCR by TCRdb after fastp trimmed the public reads at Q25, and only in-frame beta chains were retained. Duplicate CDR3 protein sequences are folded into a single record with the most common DNA and genes. TCRdb's processing, not the authors', yielded these V and J calls. This sample is represented by about 52,000 distinct CDR3 sequences; 6.5% to 7.5% of them were singletons. Less than 45% of the sample lies in the top ten.

This clonotype was recorded a few times. There is no known antigen for this receptor. Base-call qualities are not available, and no considerably larger clone is one nucleotide away. The sample's time point label, in plain terms: blood at routine non-recurrence follow-up after resection. Whole RNA extracted from tumor and nontumor lung tissue, or from cryopreserved PBMC samples, was used for TCR sequencing without cell sorting. A patient was chosen for TCR sequencing only when enough RNA was available from at least two tumor regions. Sequences MNHEY (CDR1) and SMNVEV (CDR2) are obtained from the germline V gene (reference sequence). Relative to germline, V is missing 4 bases and J is missing 8 bases, with 13 bases of the junction outside any gene match. The CDR3 spans 16 residues, from the cysteine through the phenylalanine. Just CDR3 DNA is preserved here, 48 bases in frame from base 1.

This receptor was taken from a female donor with early-stage non-small cell lung cancer. Sequenced here: PBMCs, sampled at follow-up. This chain is built from TRBV27 and TRBJ1-2; TRBD1 lines up with 10 middle nucleotides. The CDR3 protein sequence reads: CASSYASGTGEGGYTF. The DNA is as follows: TGTGCCAGCAGTTATGCGAGTGGGACAGGGGAAGGAGGCTACACCTTC.